A selection of T cell receptor beta chains follows, all from one sample in a study of blood T cell repertoires in COVID-19. Clones were read by immunoSEQ multiplex PCR, and TCRdb kept only the in-frame ones, dropping some. The sample has about 110,000 clones; 85% are singletons. Material for sequencing was peripheral blood. These receptors were taken from a human donor in a cohort sampled during active COVID-19. The CDR3 runs from the conserved cysteine through the conserved F or W. The D gene is left open where the match is weak. Some rows have no size entry. The others give once, few or many, or a class for an expanded clone.

abundance	v_gene	j_gene	d_gene	CDR3aa	CDR3nt
NA	TRBV10-3	TRBJ2-1	TRBD2	CAISTRGEAGGKYEQFF	TGTGCCATCAGCACCCGCGGAGAGGCGGGGGGGAAGTATGAGCAGTTCTTC
NA	TRBV12-5	TRBJ1-4	NA	CASGLVRETTNEKLFF	TGTGCTAGTGGTTTGGTACGGGAGACAACTAATGAAAAACTGTTTTTT
NA	TRBV11-2	TRBJ1-1	NA	CASRIYQGSAFF	TGTGCCAGCAGGATTTATCAGGGTAGCGCTTTCTTT
NA	TRBV7-3	TRBJ2-3	NA	CASSLFPYSTDTQYF	TGTGCCAGCAGCTTATTTCCCTACTCCACAGATACGCAGTATTTT
NA	TRBV7-9	TRBJ2-5	NA	CASSLWSSKETQYF	TGTGCCAGCAGCTTATGGTCTAGCAAAGAGACCCAGTACTTC
NA	TRBV7-2	TRBJ1-2	TRBD1	CASSPFGTALGYTF	TGTGCCAGCAGCCCATTCGGGACAGCTCTAGGCTACACCTTC
NA	TRBV6-5	TRBJ1-5	NA	CASSSPPGQQHF	TGTGCCAGCAGTTCTCCTCCGGGACAACAGCATTTT
NA	TRBV7-2	TRBJ1-3	NA	CASSSSAGNTIYF	TGTGCCAGCAGCTCCTCTGCTGGAAACACCATATATTTT
NA	TRBV15	TRBJ1-3	NA	CATSIAGKGSGNTIYF	TGTGCCACCAGCATAGCAGGGAAAGGCTCTGGAAACACCATATATTTT
NA	TRBV25-1	TRBJ2-3	NA	CASRQTDTQYF	TGTGCCAGCAGACAAACAGATACGCAGTATTTT
once	TRBV24-1	TRBJ2-3	NA	CATSDFSSNPDTQYF	TGTGCCACCAGTGATTTCTCTAGCAACCCAGATACGCAGTATTTT
NA	TRBV7-6	TRBJ2-5	NA	CASSLGGLETQYF	TGTGCCAGCAGCTTAGGGGGCTTAGAGACCCAGTACTTC
NA	TRBV6-2/TRBV6-3	TRBJ1-5	NA	CASSYPEGARWSNQPQHF	TGTGCCAGCAGTTACCCGGAGGGAGCTCGTTGGAGCAATCAGCCCCAGCATTTT
NA	TRBV9	TRBJ2-3	NA	CASSAGLPSTDTQYF	TGTGCCAGCAGCGCGGGACTTCCTAGCACAGATACGCAGTATTTT
NA	TRBV29-1	TRBJ1-2	NA	CSVDRGRYGYTF	TGCAGCGTTGACCGGGGTCGTTACGGCTACACCTTC
NA	TRBV24-1	TRBJ2-1	NA	CATSDIRGNEQFF	TGTGCCACCAGTGATATTAGGGGTAATGAGCAGTTCTTC
NA	TRBV4-1	TRBJ2-1	TRBD2	CASSQGRRAGGNNEQFF	TGCGCCAGCAGCCAAGGGAGGCGAGCGGGGGGCAACAATGAGCAGTTCTTC
NA	TRBV19	TRBJ2-3	TRBD1	CASSLGTGEDTQYF	TGTGCCAGTAGTCTCGGGACAGGGGAAGATACGCAGTATTTT
NA	TRBV7-8	TRBJ2-1	NA	CASSLDPGLYNEQFF	TGTGCCAGCAGCTTAGACCCGGGATTGTACAATGAGCAGTTCTTC
NA	TRBV6-5	TRBJ2-2	TRBD1	CASIWDRDTGELFF	TGTGCCAGCATTTGGGACAGGGACACCGGGGAGCTGTTTTTT
NA	TRBV27	TRBJ2-1	NA	CASSLNRARLSRGEQFF	TGTGCCAGCAGTTTAAACCGCGCCCGTCTTAGTCGTGGTGAGCAGTTCTTC
few	TRBV28	TRBJ2-1	NA	CASSSGNEQFF	TGTGCCAGCAGTTCAGGGAATGAGCAGTTCTTC
NA	TRBV18	TRBJ2-2	NA	CASSPASRNTGELFF	TGTGCCAGCTCACCCGCGTCTCGCAACACCGGGGAGCTGTTTTTT
NA	TRBV28	TRBJ1-5	TRBD1	CASSFAGQGRQPQHF	TGTGCCAGCTCATTTGCCGGACAGGGCCGTCAGCCCCAGCATTTT
NA	TRBV27	TRBJ2-4	NA	CASSFQGPTKNIQYF	TGTGCCAGCAGTTTTCAGGGGCCAACCAAAAACATTCAGTACTTC
NA	TRBV9	TRBJ1-1	NA	CASSVEGQQNTEAFF	TGTGCCAGCAGCGTAGAAGGACAGCAGAACACTGAAGCTTTCTTT
NA	TRBV11-2	TRBJ1-1	NA	CASSLDRDTEAFF	TGTGCCAGCAGCTTAGATAGAGACACTGAAGCTTTCTTT